These 8 T cell receptor beta chains share one sample of origin, sequenced in a study of blood T cell repertoires in COVID-19. The method was immunoSEQ multiplex PCR; TCRdb's version includes in-frame clones alone and lacks a portion of them. Of 300,000 or so clones in the sample, about 90% are singletons; the top ten hold roughly 6.5%. Input material: peripheral blood. These receptors all come from a man in his late teens or twenties who had recovered from COVID-19.

This chain links TRBV5-4 with TRBJ1-2, with 7 bases that match TRBD1. The CDR3 has 15 amino acids. The trim removed 5 bases at V and 4 bases at J, leaving 11 bases unmatched. CDR1 is SGHNT and CDR2 is YYREEE in the germline V gene (reference sequence). The CDR3 spells CASSEDRLLVYGYTF. CDR3 bases: TGTGCCAGCAGTGAGGACAGGCTTTTGGTCTATGGCTACACCTTC.

The CDR3, as DNA: TGTGCCAGCAGCCAAGCCTGGGCGGGGGTCTCCTACGAGCAGTACTTC. It specifies CASSQAWAGVSYEQYF. The V gene is TRBV4-2, the J gene TRBJ2-7; TRBD2 matches 7 bases. Trimming cost V 1 base and J 0 bases; bases outside gene matches: 6. Germline V gene data show CDR1 as LGHNA and CDR2 as YNFKEQ. The CDR3 has 16 residues.

The genes are TRBV3-1 (or the pseudogene TRBV3-2) and TRBJ2-2; D is uncertain. CDR1 and CDR2 from the germline V gene are LGHDT and YNNKEL (reference sequence). This CDR3 spans 14 amino acids. Trimming left V 2 bases short and J 1 base short, with 5 bases between. DNA of the CDR3: TGTGCCAGCAGCCAACGAGAGAACACCGGGGAGCTGTTTTTT. Its translation: CASSQRENTGELFF.

The rearrangement uses TRBV2 and TRBJ1-1; the D gene is possibly TRBD1 (6 bases). The V end lost 5 bases, the J end lost 1 base, and 8 bases lay between the germline ends. Germline V gene data show CDR1 as SNHLY and CDR2 as FYNNEI. This CDR3 spans 13 amino acids. CDR3 region: CASSSQGNTEAFF. DNA of the CDR3: TGTGCCAGCAGTTCACAGGGGAACACTGAAGCTTTCTTT.

The genes are TRBV29-1 and TRBJ2-1, with D hard to call. Germline V lookup: CDR1 SQVTM, CDR2 ANQGSEA. The CDR3 length is 11 residues. V was cut by 5 bases and J by 1 base, with 3 bases left in between. CDR3: CSVPSYNEQFF. In nucleotides, the CDR3 is TGCAGCGTTCCATCCTACAATGAGCAGTTCTTC.

This clone has a single count. The chain has TRBV5-6 and TRBJ2-7; possible D gene TRBD2, 7 bases. CDR1 is SGHDT and CDR2 is YYEEEE in the germline V gene. This CDR3 contains 14 residues. The germline V and J ends were trimmed by 1 base and 6 bases, with 14 bases remaining between them. In nucleotides, the CDR3 is TGTGCCAGCAGCTTGAGGGGGAGGGCTGGCGAGCAGTACTTC. Its translation: CASSLRGRAGEQYF.

The J gene is TRBJ2-7, the V gene TRBV19; the D gene is possibly TRBD2 (7 bases). The CDR3 consists of 15 residues. Germline V gives CDR1 LNHDA, CDR2 SQIVND (reference sequence). Trimming left V 4 bases short and J 3 bases short, with 16 bases between. The CDR3 sequence is CASSTDGGAFYEQYF. In DNA form, the CDR3 reads TGTGCCAGTAGTACCGATGGGGGGGCTTTCTACGAGCAGTACTTC. Full variable domain (rest looked up from reference TRBV19 and TRBJ2-7): DGGITQSPKYLFRKEGQNVTLSCEQNLNHDAMYWYRQDPGQGLRLIYYSQIVNDFQKGDIAEGYSVSREKKESFPLTVTSAQKNPTAFYLCASSTDGGAFYEQYFGPGTRLTVT.

The J gene is TRBJ1-2, the V gene TRBV12-5, with D unresolved. This CDR3 region has 13 residues. The germline V and J ends were trimmed by 3 bases and 6 bases, with 11 bases remaining between them. CDR1 is LGHNT, CDR2 FRNRAP, per germline. The CDR3 protein is CASGFLLTDGYTF. The CDR3 DNA follows: TGTGCTAGTGGTTTCCTTCTCACAGATGGCTACACCTTC.